These T cell receptor beta chains were read from a single sample in a study of blood T cell repertoires in COVID-19. The assay was immunoSEQ multiplex PCR, and TCRdb's table has in-frame clones only and misses some. The sample gives approximately 35,000 clones, roughly 88% of which show up once; about 14% is in the top ten. Sequenced input: peripheral blood. The receptors were gathered from a human donor in a cohort sampled during active COVID-19. Each CDR3 is given with its conserved first and last residue. The D gene is left open where the match is weak. Clone size is shown for a subset of rows, as once, few, many or a class of expanded clone.

d_gene	abundance	j_gene	v_gene	CDR3nt	CDR3aa
NA	NA	TRBJ2-5	TRBV10-3	TGTGCCATCAGTGAAATACTAGCCCTGGAGAGAGAGACCCAGTACTTC	CAISEILALERETQYF
TRBD2	NA	TRBJ2-7	TRBV28	TGTGCCAGTCGGGGGGGCGTTAAGTACGAGCAGTACTTC	CASRGGVKYEQYF
NA	NA	TRBJ1-6	TRBV10-3	TGTGCCATCAGTGAGTTGGACACGAATTCACCCCTCCACTTT	CAISELDTNSPLHF
NA	few	TRBJ2-1	TRBV28	TGTGCCAGCAAAAGCCAAGGGGGCGGGGATTACAATGAGCAGTTCTTC	CASKSQGGGDYNEQFF
NA	NA	TRBJ2-3	TRBV20-1	TGCAGTGCTAGTACAGGGCAAGATACGCAGTATTTT	CSASTGQDTQYF
TRBD2	NA	TRBJ2-1	TRBV10-3	TGTGCCATCTCATCTAGCGGGGCGAGCTCCTACAATGAGCAGTTCTTC	CAISSSGASSYNEQFF
NA	NA	TRBJ1-6	TRBV5-1	TGCGCCAGCGATCCTACAGGGCTCCATAATTCACCCCTCCACTTT	CASDPTGLHNSPLHF
NA	NA	TRBJ1-3	TRBV5-1	TGCGCCAGCAGCCAGGGGACACCGGGAAACACCATATATTTT	CASSQGTPGNTIYF
NA	few	TRBJ1-2	TRBV12-5	TGTGCTAGTGGTCTGGACTCCCGTGGCTACACCTTC	CASGLDSRGYTF
TRBD1	few	TRBJ1-6	TRBV6-5	TGTGCCAGCAGTTACGCTGGGACAGGGCGTTCACCCCTCCACTTT	CASSYAGTGRSPLHF
NA	NA	TRBJ2-5	TRBV10-3	TGTGCCATCAGTGATCGAGCAAATAAAGAGACCCAGTACTTC	CAISDRANKETQYF
NA	NA	TRBJ1-5	TRBV28	TGTGCCAGCCTCCCCCCGAATCAGCCCCAGCATTTT	CASLPPNQPQHF
NA	NA	TRBJ1-2	TRBV6-5	TGTGCCAGCAGGCATTTTGCGGATGGCTACACCTTC	CASRHFADGYTF
NA	NA	TRBJ2-1	TRBV9	TGTGCCAGCAGCGTAGACCCAGTCTACAATGAGCAGTTCTTC	CASSVDPVYNEQFF
NA	NA	TRBJ1-2	TRBV10-2	TGCGCCAGCAGTGGGACAGACTATGGCTACACCTTC	CASSGTDYGYTF
TRBD1	NA	TRBJ1-5	TRBV5-5	TGTGCCAGCAGCTTGACAGGGGGATGGGGCAATCAGCCCCAGCATTTT	CASSLTGGWGNQPQHF
TRBD1	NA	TRBJ1-1	TRBV7-6	TGTGCCAGCAGCCTTAGACAGGGACAGAACACTGAAGCTTTCTTT	CASSLRQGQNTEAFF
TRBD1	NA	TRBJ2-7	TRBV7-9	TGTGCCAGCAGCCCAACCTCGACAGGGATCCTTGACGAGCAGTACTTC	CASSPTSTGILDEQYF
TRBD1	once	TRBJ2-3	TRBV10-3	TGTGCCATCAGCCGGGACAGGGAAGTGACGGATACGCAGTATTTT	CAISRDREVTDTQYF
NA	once	TRBJ1-5	TRBV6-5	TGTGCCAGCGGAGCAGGGTGGGGTAGCAATCAGCCCCAGCATTTT	CASGAGWGSNQPQHF
TRBD1	NA	TRBJ1-2	TRBV19	TGTGCCAGTCGGACAGGGGGACACATCTATGGCTACACCTTC	CASRTGGHIYGYTF
NA	NA	TRBJ2-7	TRBV5-1	TGCGCCAGCAGCCCGGGACACAGGGACCCGTACGAGCAGTACTTC	CASSPGHRDPYEQYF
NA	once	TRBJ1-2	TRBV9	TGTGCCAGCAGCCAGATCGGGACAAACTATGGCTACACCTTC	CASSQIGTNYGYTF
TRBD1	NA	TRBJ1-6	TRBV28	TGTGCCAGCAGTAGCGACAGGGGAGGGTCCTATAATTCACCCCTCCACTTT	CASSSDRGGSYNSPLHF
TRBD1	few	TRBJ1-5	TRBV6-1	TGTGCCAGCAGTGAAGGCCGACAGGGGGCGCGACAGCCCCAGCATTTT	CASSEGRQGARQPQHF
TRBD2	NA	TRBJ2-3	TRBV7-3	TGTGCCAGCAGCTTGGGTATAGGACTAGCGGGGGGCGGAGATACGCAGTATTTT	CASSLGIGLAGGGDTQYF
NA	NA	TRBJ2-5	TRBV6-6	TGTGCCAGCAGCTACCCTGAGGGTCTGGAGACCCAGTACTTC	CASSYPEGLETQYF
TRBD2	NA	TRBJ2-3	TRBV7-9	TGTGCCAGCAGTTATGGGGTCCGGGGGGTTAGCACAGATACGCAGTATTTT	CASSYGVRGVSTDTQYF
TRBD1	NA	TRBJ1-5	TRBV4-1	TGCGCCAGCAGCCAACAGGGGGCTTACAATCAGCCCCAGCATTTT	CASSQQGAYNQPQHF
TRBD2	once	TRBJ2-2	TRBV5-1	TGCGCCAGCAGCTTTGCTAGCGGGTTCACCGGGGAGCTGTTTTTT	CASSFASGFTGELFF
TRBD1	NA	TRBJ2-7	TRBV28	TGTGCCAGCAGAACCGGGACAGGGAGGTACGAGCAGTACTTC	CASRTGTGRYEQYF
TRBD2	NA	TRBJ2-1	TRBV7-9	TGTGCCAGCAGCCCTATTGGACTAGCGGATAGCTCCTACAATGAGCAGTTCTTC	CASSPIGLADSSYNEQFF
TRBD1	NA	TRBJ2-3	TRBV11-2	TGTGCCAGCAGCTTCTTTGGACAGGGCGAAACAGATACGCAGTATTTT	CASSFFGQGETDTQYF
NA	NA	TRBJ1-3	TRBV5-4	TGTGCCAGCAGCAAACTCGGGATAAACTCTGGAAACACCATATATTTT	CASSKLGINSGNTIYF
TRBD1	NA	TRBJ1-6	TRBV11-1	TGTGCCAGCAGCTTAATGATACGACAGGGGGATTCACCCCTCCACTTT	CASSLMIRQGDSPLHF
NA	NA	TRBJ2-1	TRBV7-9	TGTGCCAGCAGCTTAGGGGCCCAGGGAGGCTACAATGAGCAGTTCTTC	CASSLGAQGGYNEQFF
TRBD2	NA	TRBJ2-5	TRBV5-5	TGTGCCAGCAGCTTAAGACTAGCCCAAGAGACCCAGTACTTC	CASSLRLAQETQYF
NA	NA	TRBJ2-7	TRBV21-1	TGTGCCAGCCGAGACTACGAGCAGTACTTC	CASRDYEQYF
NA	NA	TRBJ1-5	TRBV28	TGTGCCAGCAGTTCCGACAGAACCCAGCCCCAGCATTTT	CASSSDRTQPQHF
NA	NA	TRBJ1-2	TRBV2	TGTGCCAGCACCTTCGACAGGTCGGGTTACTATGGCTACACCTTC	CASTFDRSGYYGYTF
TRBD1	few	TRBJ1-1	TRBV5-4	TGTGCCAGCAGCTTGGGACAGGGGAGCTTAGGCACTGAAGCTTTCTTT	CASSLGQGSLGTEAFF
TRBD1	NA	TRBJ1-4	TRBV2	TGTGCCAGCATCGGGACAGTCTCGAATGAAAAACTGTTTTTT	CASIGTVSNEKLFF
TRBD1	NA	TRBJ1-2	TRBV7-2	TGTGCCAGCAGCCCAGCCGACAGGGTAGGCGGCTACACCTTC	CASSPADRVGGYTF
NA	NA	TRBJ2-6	TRBV15	TGTGCCACCAGCATGGGAAGGGGCTCTGGGGCCAACGTCCTGACTTTC	CATSMGRGSGANVLTF